These T cell receptor beta chains were read from a single sample in a study of T cell responses to AZD1222 COVID-19 vaccine. Clones were sequenced by immunoSEQ multiplex PCR, and TCRdb holds only the in-frame ones, with some missing. The sample comprises 150,000 to 200,000 clones, 92% of which are singletons, and 1% to 1.5% rests with the top ten. This material consisted of peripheral blood, taken 28 days after the second AZD1222 dose. The origin of the receptors is an adult who received the AZD1222 COVID-19 vaccine. Both conserved end residues are trimmed from each CDR3. The order of the fields is J gene, V gene, CDR3 protein.

>TRBJ1-6|TRBV5-1
ASSLDPGRNSPLH
>TRBJ2-1|TRBV19
ASTSLEEQF
>TRBJ2-7|TRBV7-2
ASSLGGALRGEQY
>TRBJ2-3|TRBV5-4
ASSQGQGKDTQY
>TRBJ1-1|TRBV19
ASSLRGTEAF
>TRBJ2-4|TRBV5-5
ASSFLAGATKNIQY
>TRBJ1-1|TRBV29-1
SVDLGTRDEAF
>TRBJ2-2|TRBV11-2
ASSPQQGFTGELF
>TRBJ1-4|TRBV24-1
ATSDAPGPTGAGKLF
>TRBJ1-2|TRBV12-3/TRBV12-4
ASSDWTGNGYT
>TRBJ1-1|TRBV2
ASMGLGEAF
>TRBJ1-1|TRBV9
ASSVGRNTEAF
>TRBJ2-7|TRBV19
ASSPGGEQY
>TRBJ1-4|TRBV6-5
ASSYGDRVEKLF
>TRBJ1-2|TRBV5-3
ARSLGQRHTGYT
>TRBJ1-2|TRBV7-8
ASSPGQGQGYGYT
>TRBJ1-5|TRBV28
ASSLPRPSYSNQPQH
>TRBJ1-5|TRBV11-2
ASSSGQATQPQH
>TRBJ1-4|TRBV3-1/TRBV3-2
ASSQDKRGVDEKLF
>TRBJ1-5|TRBV15
ATSRGTGRNQPQH